Listed below are T cell receptor beta chains from one sample, sequenced in a study of control samples from healthy donors and cancer patients. TCRdb's table, derived via immunoSEQ multiplex PCR, lists solely in-frame clones and lacks some. The sample lists around 120,000 clones, around 89% occurring once. The specimen sequenced was blood. All receptors come from a woman in her sixties or seventies in good health. The CDR3 runs from the conserved cysteine through the conserved F or W. The order of the fields is V gene, clone size, D gene, J gene, CDR3 protein. The D gene is left open where the match is weak. The size field is filled for only some rows; it gives once, few, many or a size class.

TRBV3-1/TRBV3-2	-	-	TRBJ1-1	CASSPDGMNTEAFF
TRBV27	-	-	TRBJ2-2	CASSLGVTGELFF
TRBV27	-	TRBD1	TRBJ1-4	CASSLAGQGAFGLFF
TRBV7-2	-	TRBD1	TRBJ2-4	CASSPRTGFAKNIQYF
TRBV2	-	-	TRBJ2-5	CASSGWGTGQGGRETQYF
TRBV9	-	TRBD2	TRBJ2-3	CASSPRGSGGVTDTQYF
TRBV11-1	-	-	TRBJ2-5	CASSPLGLLETQYF
TRBV19	-	TRBD2	TRBJ2-7	CASSRGEGFVPYEQYF
TRBV5-6	-	-	TRBJ2-7	CASSPPGRPYEQYF
TRBV27	once	TRBD1	TRBJ1-3	CASSLSSPGRGPGNTIYF
TRBV20-1	-	-	TRBJ1-1	CSASHDGPAFF
TRBV3-1/TRBV3-2	-	-	TRBJ1-2	CASSPSVGRGSDYGYTF
TRBV9	-	-	TRBJ1-1	CASSVAGNTEAFF
TRBV12-3/TRBV12-4	-	TRBD1	TRBJ1-2	CASSLPQGDGYTF
TRBV19	-	TRBD1	TRBJ1-1	CASSIDKIGTGGTEAFF
TRBV27	-	-	TRBJ1-1	CASSSSLDGGAEAFF
TRBV6-1	-	TRBD1	TRBJ2-7	CASSDRDRGPDEQYF
TRBV7-9	-	-	TRBJ2-3	CASRGPHLTDTQYF
TRBV5-1	-	TRBD1	TRBJ2-1	CASGSGGNHGQFF
TRBV5-1	-	TRBD1	TRBJ2-7	CASSLAGTESYEQYF
TRBV6-6	-	TRBD2	TRBJ2-1	CASSLHTSGGYNEQFF
TRBV11-2	once	-	TRBJ1-4	CASSLTGRNEKLFF
TRBV7-3	-	TRBD1	TRBJ1-2	CASSPNGPGGNYGYTF
TRBV4-2	-	-	TRBJ2-1	CASSQGGGRTYNEQFF
TRBV7-2	-	TRBD1	TRBJ1-1	CASRIQGEEGSEAFF
TRBV5-4	-	-	TRBJ2-3	CASSHPGGAPVQADTQYF
TRBV4-3	-	-	TRBJ2-2	CASSQGQFTGELFF
TRBV12-3/TRBV12-4	-	-	TRBJ1-4	CASSFNQAEKLFF
TRBV9	-	-	TRBJ2-3	CASSGWTDTQYF
TRBV2	-	-	TRBJ1-1	CASSAKGGSTEAFF
TRBV6-1	-	-	TRBJ1-6	CASSEGDKGNSPLHF
TRBV5-1	-	TRBD1	TRBJ1-6	CASSPGTGGQALHF
TRBV5-6	-	-	TRBJ2-2	CASSATLLANTGELFF
TRBV6-1	once	-	TRBJ1-2	CASSETYPAGRGYTF
TRBV6-5	few	-	TRBJ1-1	CASSPRLNTEAFF
TRBV5-1	-	-	TRBJ1-1	CASSLRGSTEAFF
TRBV7-2	-	TRBD1	TRBJ2-1	CASSPRDRGYNEQFF
TRBV4-1	-	TRBD1	TRBJ2-7	CASSQELDRHYEQYF
TRBV9	-	-	TRBJ2-7	CASSPRGLAARDEQYF
TRBV5-6	-	-	TRBJ2-5	CASSFASTSRGETQYF
TRBV10-3	-	TRBD2	TRBJ2-3	CAISESARGFTDTQYF
TRBV4-1	-	-	TRBJ1-2	CASSQSGLASGGYTF
TRBV3-1/TRBV3-2	-	TRBD1	TRBJ1-2	CASSQRQGWDGYTF
TRBV6-5	-	-	TRBJ1-1	CATQEEGGTEAFF
TRBV2	-	-	TRBJ1-5	CAGGGEGNQPQHF
TRBV6-6	-	TRBD1	TRBJ1-2	CASRGTGGYGYTF
TRBV6-2/TRBV6-3	-	-	TRBJ2-5	CASSSPAGKGAQYF